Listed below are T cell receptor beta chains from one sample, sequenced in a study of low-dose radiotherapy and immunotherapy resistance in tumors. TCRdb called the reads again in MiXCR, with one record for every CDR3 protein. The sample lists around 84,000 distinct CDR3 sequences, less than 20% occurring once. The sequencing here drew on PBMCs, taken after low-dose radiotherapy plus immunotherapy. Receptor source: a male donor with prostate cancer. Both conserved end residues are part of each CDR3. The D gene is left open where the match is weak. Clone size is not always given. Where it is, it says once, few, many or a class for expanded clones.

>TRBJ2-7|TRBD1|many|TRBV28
TGTGCCACCCTAAGACAGGGAAGGTCCTACGAGCAGTACTTC
CATLRQGRSYEQYF
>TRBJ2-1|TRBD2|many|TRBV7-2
TGTGCCAGCAGCTCGATCGGACTAGCGGGAGGACCGTCGAGCTCCTACAATGAGCAGTTCTTC
CASSSIGLAGGPSSSYNEQFF
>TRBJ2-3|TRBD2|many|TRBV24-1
TGTGCCACCAGTGAAACAGCGGGGGCTCGCACAGATACGCAGTATTTT
CATSETAGARTDTQYF
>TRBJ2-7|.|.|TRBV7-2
TGTGCCAGCAGCCCCTTGGGGGGGACATTACCCTACGAGCAGTACTTC
CASSPLGGTLPYEQYF
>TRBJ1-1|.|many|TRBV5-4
TGTGCCAGCAGCTTGCCGGGGCCAGCGAACACTGAAGCTTTCTTT
CASSLPGPANTEAFF
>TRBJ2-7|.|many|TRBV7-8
TGTGCCAGCAGCTTAGCGGTCCGGGCCGAGCAGTACTTC
CASSLAVRAEQYF
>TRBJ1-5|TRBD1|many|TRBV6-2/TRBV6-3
TGTGCCAGCAGTCGGACAGGGAACGCTCAGCCCCAGCATTTT
CASSRTGNAQPQHF
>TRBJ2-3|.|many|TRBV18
TGTGCCAGCTCACCATTCGTCGCTAGCAAGGGGGGAGATACGCAGTATTTT
CASSPFVASKGGDTQYF
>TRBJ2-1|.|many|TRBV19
TGTGCCAGTAGTATAGGTGCGGGGAACAATGAGCAGTTCTTC
CASSIGAGNNEQFF
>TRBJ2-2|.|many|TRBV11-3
TGTGCCAGCAGCCCGGGTTACGCCGGGGAGCTGTTTTTT
CASSPGYAGELFF
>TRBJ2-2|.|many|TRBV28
TGTGCCAGCACCTTAAGCGGAGTGTTAAACACCGGGGAGCTGTTTTTT
CASTLSGVLNTGELFF
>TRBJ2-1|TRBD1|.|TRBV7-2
TGTGCCAGCAGCTCTAACCGACAGGGGGTAAAGGTGAATGAGCAGTTCTTC
CASSSNRQGVKVNEQFF
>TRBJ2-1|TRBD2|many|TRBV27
TGTGCCAGCCAAAAGACTAGCGGGAGGGCCAATGAGCAGTTCTTC
CASQKTSGRANEQFF
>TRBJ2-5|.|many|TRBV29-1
TGCAGCGTTGAAGTTGGCAAGCGGGAGACCCAGTACTTC
CSVEVGKRETQYF
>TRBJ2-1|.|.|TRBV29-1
TGCGTCGTTAAGACTTACAATGAGCAGTTCTTC
CVVKTYNEQFF
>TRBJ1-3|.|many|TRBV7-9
TGTGCCAGCAGCTTGACAGTGGGAAACACCATATATTTT
CASSLTVGNTIYF
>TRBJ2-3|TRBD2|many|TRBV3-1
TGTGCCAGCAGCCACTACCTAGCGGGAGGTCCTAGAGATACGCAGTATTTT
CASSHYLAGGPRDTQYF
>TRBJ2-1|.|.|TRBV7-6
TGTGCCAGCAGCCCAGGGGTCGCAGGGTTGGGATACAATGAGCAGTTCTTC
CASSPGVAGLGYNEQFF
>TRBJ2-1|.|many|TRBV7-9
TGTGCCAGCACCTCGCTGGGTGAGCAGTTCTTC
CASTSLGEQFF
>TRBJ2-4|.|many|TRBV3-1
TGTGCCAGCAGCCTCGCAGGGAACATTCAGTACTTC
CASSLAGNIQYF
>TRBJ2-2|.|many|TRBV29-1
TGCAGCGTTGCCGGACTGGAGAACACCGGGGAGCTGTTTTTT
CSVAGLENTGELFF
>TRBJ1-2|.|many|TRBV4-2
TGTGCCAGCAGCCAAGAACTCCCGAGGCCCGGCTACACCTTC
CASSQELPRPGYTF
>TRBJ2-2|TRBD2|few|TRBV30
TGTGCCTGGACCGCGCTAGCGGGAGTCACCGGGGAGCTGTTTTTT
CAWTALAGVTGELFF
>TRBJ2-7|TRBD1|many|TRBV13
TGTGCCAGCTCACCGACAGGGGGCGGCGAGCAGTACTTC
CASSPTGGGEQYF
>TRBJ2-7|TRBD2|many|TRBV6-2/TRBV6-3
TGTGCCAGCAGTTACCAGCGGGGCTTATCCTACGAGCAGTACTTC
CASSYQRGLSYEQYF
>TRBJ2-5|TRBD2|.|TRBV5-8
TGTGCCAGCAGCGCGGCTAGCGGGAGGCAAGAGACCCAGTACTTC
CASSAASGRQETQYF
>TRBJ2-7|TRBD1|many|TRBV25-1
TGTGCCAGCAGTGAACCGGGGACAGGGGCCTACGAGCAGTACTTC
CASSEPGTGAYEQYF
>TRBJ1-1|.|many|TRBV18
TGTGCCAGCTCACCACGAAAAGAAGGGAGGACTGAAGCTTTCTTT
CASSPRKEGRTEAFF
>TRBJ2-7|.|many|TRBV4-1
TGCGCCAGCAGCCAAGATCGGGGTCCTACGCGGGAGCAGTACTTC
CASSQDRGPTREQYF
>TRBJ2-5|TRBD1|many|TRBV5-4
TGTGCCAGCAGCCCCCGGGACAGGGGGTTATATGAGACCCAGTACTTC
CASSPRDRGLYETQYF
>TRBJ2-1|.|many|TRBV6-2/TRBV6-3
TGTGCCAGCATGGGCTATTATGAGCAGTTCTTC
CASMGYYEQFF